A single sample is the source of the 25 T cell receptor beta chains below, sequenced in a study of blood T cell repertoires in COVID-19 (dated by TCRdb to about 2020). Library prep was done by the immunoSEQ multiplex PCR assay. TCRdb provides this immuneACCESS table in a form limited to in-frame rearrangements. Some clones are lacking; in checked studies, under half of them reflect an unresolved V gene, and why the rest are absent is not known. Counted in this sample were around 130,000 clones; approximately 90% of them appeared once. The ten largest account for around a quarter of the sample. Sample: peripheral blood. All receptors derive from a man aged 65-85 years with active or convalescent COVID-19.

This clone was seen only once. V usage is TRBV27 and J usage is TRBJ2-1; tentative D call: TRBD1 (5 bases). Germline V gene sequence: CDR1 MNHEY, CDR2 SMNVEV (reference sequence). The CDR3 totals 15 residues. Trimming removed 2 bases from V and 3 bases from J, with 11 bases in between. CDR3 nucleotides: TGTGCCAGCAGTTTAGCCGGACAAAACTACAATGAGCAGTTCTTC. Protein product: CASSLAGQNYNEQFF.

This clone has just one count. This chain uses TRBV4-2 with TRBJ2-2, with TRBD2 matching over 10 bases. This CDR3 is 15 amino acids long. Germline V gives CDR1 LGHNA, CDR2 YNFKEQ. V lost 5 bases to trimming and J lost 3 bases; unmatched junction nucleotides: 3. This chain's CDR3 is CASSGLAGDTGELFF. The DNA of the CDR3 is TGTGCCAGCAGCGGCCTAGCGGGAGACACCGGGGAGCTGTTTTTT.

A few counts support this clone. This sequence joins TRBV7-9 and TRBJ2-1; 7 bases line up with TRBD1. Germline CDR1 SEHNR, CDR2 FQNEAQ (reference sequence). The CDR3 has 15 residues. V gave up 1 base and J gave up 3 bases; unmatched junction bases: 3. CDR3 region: CASSLGAGGYNEQFF. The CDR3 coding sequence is TGTGCCAGCAGCTTAGGGGCAGGGGGCTACAATGAGCAGTTCTTC.

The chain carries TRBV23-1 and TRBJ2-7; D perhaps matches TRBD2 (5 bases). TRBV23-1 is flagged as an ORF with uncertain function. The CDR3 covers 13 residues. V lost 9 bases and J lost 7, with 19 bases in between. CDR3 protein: CARVLLRGREQYF. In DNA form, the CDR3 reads TGCGCCAGGGTACTCTTACGCGGGCGGGAGCAGTACTTC.

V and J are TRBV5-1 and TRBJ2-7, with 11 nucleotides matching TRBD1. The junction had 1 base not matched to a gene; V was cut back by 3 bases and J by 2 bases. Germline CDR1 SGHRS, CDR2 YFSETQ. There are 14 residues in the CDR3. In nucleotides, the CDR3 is TGCGCCAGCAGCTGGACAGGGGGCACCTACGAGCAGTACTTC. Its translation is CASSWTGGTYEQYF.

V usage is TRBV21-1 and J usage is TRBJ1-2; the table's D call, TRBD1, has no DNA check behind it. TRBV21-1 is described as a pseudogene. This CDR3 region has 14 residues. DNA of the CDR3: TGTGCCAGCAGCGCCCGACAGGCTAACTATGGCTACACCTTC. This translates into CASSARQANYGYTF.

Here the CDR3 DNA reads TGTGCCAGCAGCTTTAATCGGTTAAGGACAGGGGGAAATACTGAAGCTTTCTTT. Translation gives CASSFNRLRTGGNTEAFF. The rearrangement joins TRBV7-8 to TRBJ1-1, with 10 bases matching TRBD1. V shed 3 bases and J 5 bases; nucleotides not matched to a gene: 15. This CDR3 is 18 amino acids long. CDR1 and CDR2 from the germline V gene are SGHVS and FQNEAQ.

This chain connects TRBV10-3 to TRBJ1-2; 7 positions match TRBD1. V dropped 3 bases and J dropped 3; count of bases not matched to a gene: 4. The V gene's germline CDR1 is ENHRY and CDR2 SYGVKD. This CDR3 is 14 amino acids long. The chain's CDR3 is CAISDRGGDYGYTF. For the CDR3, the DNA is TGTGCCATCAGTGACCGAGGGGGCGACTATGGCTACACCTTC.

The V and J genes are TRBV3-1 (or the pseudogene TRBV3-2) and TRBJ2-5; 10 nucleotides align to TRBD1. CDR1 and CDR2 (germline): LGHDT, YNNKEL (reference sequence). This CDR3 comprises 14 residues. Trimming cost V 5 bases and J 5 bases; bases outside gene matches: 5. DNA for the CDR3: TGTGCCAGCAGCTCGGGACAGGGGATCGAGACCCAGTACTTC. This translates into CASSSGQGIETQYF.

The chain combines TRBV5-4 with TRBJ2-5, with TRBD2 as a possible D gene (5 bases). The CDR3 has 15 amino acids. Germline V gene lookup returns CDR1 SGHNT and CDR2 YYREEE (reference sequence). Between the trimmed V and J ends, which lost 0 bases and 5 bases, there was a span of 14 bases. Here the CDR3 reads CASSLAEGVRETQYF. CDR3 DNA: TGTGCCAGCAGCTTGGCCGAGGGAGTTCGGGAGACCCAGTACTTC.

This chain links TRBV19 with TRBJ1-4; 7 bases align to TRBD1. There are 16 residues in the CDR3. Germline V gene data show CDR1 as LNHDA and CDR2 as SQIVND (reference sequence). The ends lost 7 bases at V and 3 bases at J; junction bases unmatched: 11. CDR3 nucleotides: TGTGCCAGTAACGCCCCCGGACAGGTCGCTAATGAAAAACTGTTTTTT. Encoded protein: CASNAPGQVANEKLFF.

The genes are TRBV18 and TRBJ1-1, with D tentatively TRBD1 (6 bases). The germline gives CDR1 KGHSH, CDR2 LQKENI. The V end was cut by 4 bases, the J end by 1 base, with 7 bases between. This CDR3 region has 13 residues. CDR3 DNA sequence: TGTGCCAGCTCACAGGACAGGAACACTGAAGCTTTCTTT. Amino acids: CASSQDRNTEAFF.

CDR3 region: CATRRSGEGTDTQYF. The CDR3 DNA reads TGTGCCACCCGACGTAGCGGAGAGGGCACAGATACGCAGTATTTT. J is TRBJ2-3 and V is TRBV10-3; D might be TRBD2 (6 bases). The CDR3 is 15 residues long. Per germline, CDR1 ENHRY and CDR2 SYGVKD. The V gene lost 10 bases and the J gene lost 1 base, with 18 bases spanning the gap.

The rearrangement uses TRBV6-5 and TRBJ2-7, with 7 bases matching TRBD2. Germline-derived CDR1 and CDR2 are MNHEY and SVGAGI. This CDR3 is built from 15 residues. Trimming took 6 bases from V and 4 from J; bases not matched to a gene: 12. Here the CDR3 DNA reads TGTGCCAGCAGCCGTCAGCGGGAAGGAGGGTACGAGCAGTACTTC. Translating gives CASSRQREGGYEQYF.

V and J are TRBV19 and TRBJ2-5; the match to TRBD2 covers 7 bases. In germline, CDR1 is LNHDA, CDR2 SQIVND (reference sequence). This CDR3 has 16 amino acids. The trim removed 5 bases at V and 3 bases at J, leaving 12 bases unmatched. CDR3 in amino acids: CASSPAAGAWEETQYF. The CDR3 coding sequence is TGTGCCAGTAGTCCAGCGGCGGGAGCTTGGGAAGAGACCCAGTACTTC.

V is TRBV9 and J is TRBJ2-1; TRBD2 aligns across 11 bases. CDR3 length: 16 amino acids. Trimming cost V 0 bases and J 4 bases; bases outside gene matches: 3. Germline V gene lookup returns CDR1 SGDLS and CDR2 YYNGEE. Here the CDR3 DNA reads TGTGCCAGCAGCGTAGGAATAGCGGGAGGGTACAATGAGCAGTTCTTC. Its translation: CASSVGIAGGYNEQFF.

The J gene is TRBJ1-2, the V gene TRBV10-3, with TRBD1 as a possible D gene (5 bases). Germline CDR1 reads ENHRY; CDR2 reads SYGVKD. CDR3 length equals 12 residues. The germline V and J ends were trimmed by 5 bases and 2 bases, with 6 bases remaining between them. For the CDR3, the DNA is TGTGCCATCAGTAGACAGAACTATGGCTACACCTTC. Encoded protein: CAISRQNYGYTF.

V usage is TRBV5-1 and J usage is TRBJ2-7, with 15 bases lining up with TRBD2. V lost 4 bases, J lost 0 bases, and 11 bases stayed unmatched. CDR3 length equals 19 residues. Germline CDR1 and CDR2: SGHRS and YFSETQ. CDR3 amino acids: CASSSIRGLAGGSSYEQYF. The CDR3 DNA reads TGCGCCAGCAGCAGCATCCGGGGACTAGCGGGAGGAAGCTCCTACGAGCAGTACTTC.

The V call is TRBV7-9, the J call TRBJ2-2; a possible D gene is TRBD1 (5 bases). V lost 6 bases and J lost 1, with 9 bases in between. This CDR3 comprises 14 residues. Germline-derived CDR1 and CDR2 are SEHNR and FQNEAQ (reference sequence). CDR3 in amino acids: CASRATGNTGELFF. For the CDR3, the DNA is TGTGCCAGCAGGGCTACAGGGAACACCGGGGAGCTGTTTTTT.

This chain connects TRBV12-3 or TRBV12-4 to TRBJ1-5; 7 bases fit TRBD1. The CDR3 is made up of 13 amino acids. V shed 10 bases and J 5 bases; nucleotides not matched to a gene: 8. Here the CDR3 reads CATTQGVDQPQHF. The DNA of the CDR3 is TGTGCCACAACCCAGGGGGTCGATCAGCCCCAGCATTTT.

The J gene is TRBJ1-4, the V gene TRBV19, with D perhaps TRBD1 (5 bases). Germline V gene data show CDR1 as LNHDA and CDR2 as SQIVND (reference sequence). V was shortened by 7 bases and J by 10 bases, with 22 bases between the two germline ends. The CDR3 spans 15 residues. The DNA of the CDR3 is TGTGCCAGTACCCCCATGGGCAGGGTACCAAGAAAACTGTTTTTT. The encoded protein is CASTPMGRVPRKLFF.

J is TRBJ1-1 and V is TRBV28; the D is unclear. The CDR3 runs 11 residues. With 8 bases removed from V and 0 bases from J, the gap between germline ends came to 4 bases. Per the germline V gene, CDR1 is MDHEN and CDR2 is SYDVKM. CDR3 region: CASLVNTEAFF. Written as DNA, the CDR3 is TGTGCCAGCCTTGTGAACACTGAAGCTTTCTTT.

The CDR3 sequence is CAISEGDLATGELFF. CDR3 nucleotide sequence: TGTGCCATCAGTGAGGGGGACTTGGCCACCGGGGAGCTGTTTTTT. V usage is TRBV10-3 and J usage is TRBJ2-2; D is perhaps TRBD2 (6 bases). Trimming left V 2 bases short and J 4 bases short, with 11 bases between. The germline CDR1 and CDR2 sequences are ENHRY and SYGVKD. The CDR3 totals 15 residues.

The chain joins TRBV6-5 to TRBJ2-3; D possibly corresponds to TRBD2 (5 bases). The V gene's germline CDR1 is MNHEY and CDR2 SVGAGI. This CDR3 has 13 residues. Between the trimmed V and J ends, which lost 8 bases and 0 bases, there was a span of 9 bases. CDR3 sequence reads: CASWRPSTDTQYF. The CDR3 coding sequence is TGTGCCAGCTGGAGGCCTAGCACAGATACGCAGTATTTT.

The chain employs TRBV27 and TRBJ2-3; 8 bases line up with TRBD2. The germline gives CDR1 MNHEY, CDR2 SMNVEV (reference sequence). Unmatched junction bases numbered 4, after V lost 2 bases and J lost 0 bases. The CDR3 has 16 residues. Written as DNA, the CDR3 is TGTGCCAGCAGTTTACCGACTAGCGTAAGCACAGATACGCAGTATTTT. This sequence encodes CASSLPTSVSTDTQYF.